The T cell receptor (beta chain) described here comes from a study of T cell responses to AZD1222 COVID-19 vaccine. Study-level results: Among those given AZD1222, only six were seropositive at baseline. The donors showed a predominance of white British ancestry and of females, with possible underestimation of clonal diversity. Reportedly, nearly half of unique spike TCRs recognized epitopes outside B.1.351/B.1.1.7 mutations. Researchers took repertoire samples only after the peak T cell response had come.

TCRdb keeps only in-frame clones here, not all; method: immunoSEQ multiplex PCR. Of 53,000 or so clones in the sample, around 85% were seen once. As for this clone: The antigen is not known.

Germline loops: CDR1 SNHLY, CDR2 FYNNEI. The CDR3 runs 15 residues. Trimming took 3 bases from V and 1 from J; bases not matched to a gene: 5. The TCR comes from an adult in good health. Sequenced here: peripheral blood, sampled on day 0 of MenACWY control vaccination. V is TRBV2 and J is TRBJ2-7; 8 bases fit TRBD2. The CDR3 is CASSEVLAGSYEQYF. The CDR3 region has the DNA TGTGCCAGCAGTGAGGTATTAGCGGGATCCTACGAGCAGTACTTC. The full variable domain, its missing parts supplied by reference TRBV2 and TRBJ2-7, is EPEVTQTPSHQVTQMGQEVILRCVPISNHLYFYWYRQILGQKVEFLVSFYNNEISEKSEIFDDQFSVERPDGSNFTLKIRSTKLEDSAMYFCASSEVLAGSYEQYFGPGTRLTVT.